This T cell receptor beta chain originates from a study of cytomegalovirus exposure and HLA in healthy donors. On the study more broadly: The same platform used for the 600 to 750 first-cohort repertoires was also used for the 90 to 150 validation repertoires, as a later analysis reported. General study results and limits: About 180 TCR beta chains were listed as cytomegalovirus-associated.

TCRdb's copy holds only in-frame clones and misses some; the assay was immunoSEQ multiplex PCR. Of 100,000 to 120,000 clones listed, approximately 89% are singletons. The donors were members of the validation cohort, which comprised 90 to 150 subjects and was separate from the first cohort of several hundred subjects. For this clone: Its antigen is as yet unknown.

The receptor comes from a young woman in good health and CMV-seronegative. Sequencing was performed on PBMCs.

The CDR3 loop reads CASSAETGSYEQYF. The CDR3, as DNA: TGTGCCAGCTCCGCAGAGACAGGGTCCTACGAGCAGTACTTC. The chain employs TRBV18 and TRBJ2-7; 7 bases fit TRBD1. Germline V gene sequence: CDR1 KGHSH, CDR2 LQKENI. V trimming: 6 bases; J trimming: 1 base; junction bases outside the gene matches: 6. The CDR3 sequence is 14 residues long.